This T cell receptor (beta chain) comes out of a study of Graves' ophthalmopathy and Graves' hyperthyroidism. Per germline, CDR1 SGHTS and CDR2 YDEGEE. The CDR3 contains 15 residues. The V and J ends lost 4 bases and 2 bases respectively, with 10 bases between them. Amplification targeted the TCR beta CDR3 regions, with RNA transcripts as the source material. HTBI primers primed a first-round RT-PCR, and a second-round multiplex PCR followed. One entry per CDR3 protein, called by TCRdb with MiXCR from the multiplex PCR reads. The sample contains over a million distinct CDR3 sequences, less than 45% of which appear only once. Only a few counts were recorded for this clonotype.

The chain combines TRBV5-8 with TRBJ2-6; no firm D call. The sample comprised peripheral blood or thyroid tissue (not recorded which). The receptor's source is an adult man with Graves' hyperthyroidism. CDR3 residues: CASSGRGPGANVLTF. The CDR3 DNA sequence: TGTGCCAGCAGCGGTCGTGGTCCTGGGGCCAACGTCCTGACTTTC.